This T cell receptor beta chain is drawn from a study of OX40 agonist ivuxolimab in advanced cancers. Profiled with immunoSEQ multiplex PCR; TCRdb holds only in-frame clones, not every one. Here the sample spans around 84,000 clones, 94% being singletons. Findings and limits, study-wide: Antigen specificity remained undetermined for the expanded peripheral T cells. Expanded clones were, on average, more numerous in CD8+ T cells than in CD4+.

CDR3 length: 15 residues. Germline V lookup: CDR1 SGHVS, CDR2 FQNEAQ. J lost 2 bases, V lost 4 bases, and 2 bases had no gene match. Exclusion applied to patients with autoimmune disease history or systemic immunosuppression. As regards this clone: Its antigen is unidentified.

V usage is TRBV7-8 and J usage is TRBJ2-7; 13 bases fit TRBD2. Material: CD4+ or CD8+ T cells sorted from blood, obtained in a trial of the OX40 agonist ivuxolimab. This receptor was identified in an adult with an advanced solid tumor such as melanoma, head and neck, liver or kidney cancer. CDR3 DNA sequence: TGTGCCAGCAGCTCGACTAGCGGGGGGACCTACGAGCAGTACTTC. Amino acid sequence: CASSSTSGGTYEQYF.